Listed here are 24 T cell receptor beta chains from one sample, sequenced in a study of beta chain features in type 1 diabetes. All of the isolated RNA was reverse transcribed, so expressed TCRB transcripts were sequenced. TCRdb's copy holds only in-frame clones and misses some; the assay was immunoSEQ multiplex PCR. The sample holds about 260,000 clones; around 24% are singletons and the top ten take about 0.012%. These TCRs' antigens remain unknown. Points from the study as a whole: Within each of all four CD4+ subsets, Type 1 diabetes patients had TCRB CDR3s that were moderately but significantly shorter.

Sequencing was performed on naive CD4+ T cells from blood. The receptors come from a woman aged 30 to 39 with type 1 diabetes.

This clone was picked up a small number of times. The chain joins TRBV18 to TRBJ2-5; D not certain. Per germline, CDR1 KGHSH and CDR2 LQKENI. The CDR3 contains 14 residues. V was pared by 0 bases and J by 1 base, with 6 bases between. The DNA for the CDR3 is TGTGCCAGCTCACCACCGGCGGTCCAAGAGACCCAGTACTTC. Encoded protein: CASSPPAVQETQYF.

The CDR3 DNA reads TGTGCCAGCAGCTCAGGACAGGGGGCGACCAATGAGCAGTTCTTC. Its translation: CASSSGQGATNEQFF. The V call is TRBV7-9, the J call TRBJ2-1, with TRBD1 matching 11 bases. V shed 4 bases and J 6 bases; nucleotides not matched to a gene: 5. CDR3 length: 15 amino acids. Germline CDR1 and CDR2: SEHNR and FQNEAQ (reference sequence).

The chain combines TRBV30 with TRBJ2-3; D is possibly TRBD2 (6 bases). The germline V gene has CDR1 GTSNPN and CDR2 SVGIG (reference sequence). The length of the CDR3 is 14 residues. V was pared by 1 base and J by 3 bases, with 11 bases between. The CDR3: CAWSDGGPTDTQYF. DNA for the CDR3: TGTGCCTGGAGTGACGGGGGACCTACAGATACGCAGTATTTT.

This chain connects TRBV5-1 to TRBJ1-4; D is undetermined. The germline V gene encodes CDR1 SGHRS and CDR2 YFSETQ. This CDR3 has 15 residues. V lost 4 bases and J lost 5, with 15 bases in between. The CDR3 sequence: CASSLNSYANEKLFF. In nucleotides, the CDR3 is TGCGCCAGCAGCCTCAACTCGTACGCGAATGAAAAACTGTTTTTT. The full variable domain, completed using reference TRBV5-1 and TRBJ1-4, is KAGVTQTPRYLIKTRGQQVTLSCSPISGHRSVSWYQQTPGQGLQFLFEYFSETQRNKGNFPGRFSGRQFSNSRSEMNVSTLELGDSALYLCASSLNSYANEKLFFGSGTQLSVL.

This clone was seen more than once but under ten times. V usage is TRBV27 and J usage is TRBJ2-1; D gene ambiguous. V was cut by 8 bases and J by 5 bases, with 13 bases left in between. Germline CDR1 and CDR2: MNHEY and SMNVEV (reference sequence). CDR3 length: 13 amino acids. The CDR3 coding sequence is TGTGCCAGCTCACCACTGGTCAACAATGAGCAGTTCTTC. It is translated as CASSPLVNNEQFF.

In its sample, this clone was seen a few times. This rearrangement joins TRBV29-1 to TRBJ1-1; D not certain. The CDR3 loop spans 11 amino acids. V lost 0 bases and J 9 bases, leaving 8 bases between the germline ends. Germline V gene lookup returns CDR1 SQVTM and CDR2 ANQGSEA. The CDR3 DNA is TGCAGCGTTGAAGATCGAGGGAAAGCTTTCTTT. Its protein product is CSVEDRGKAFF.

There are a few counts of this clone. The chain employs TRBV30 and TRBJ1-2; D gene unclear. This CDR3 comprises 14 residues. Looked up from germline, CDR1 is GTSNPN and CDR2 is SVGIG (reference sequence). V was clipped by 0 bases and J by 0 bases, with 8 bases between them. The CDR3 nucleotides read TGTGCCTGGAGTGTTCAGCGTACTAACTATGGCTACACCTTC. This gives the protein CAWSVQRTNYGYTF.

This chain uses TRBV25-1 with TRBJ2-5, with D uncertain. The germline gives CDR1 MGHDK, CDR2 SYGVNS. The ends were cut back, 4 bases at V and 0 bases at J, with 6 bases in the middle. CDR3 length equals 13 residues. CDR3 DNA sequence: TGTGCCAGCAGTGGACTCTACCAAGAGACCCAGTACTTC. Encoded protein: CASSGLYQETQYF.

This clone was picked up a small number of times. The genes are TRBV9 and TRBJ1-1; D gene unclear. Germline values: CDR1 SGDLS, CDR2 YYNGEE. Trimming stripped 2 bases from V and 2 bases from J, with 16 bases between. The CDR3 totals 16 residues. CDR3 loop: CASSVTNQSFNTEAFF. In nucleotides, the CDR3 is TGTGCCAGCAGCGTTACAAACCAGTCTTTTAACACTGAAGCTTTCTTT.

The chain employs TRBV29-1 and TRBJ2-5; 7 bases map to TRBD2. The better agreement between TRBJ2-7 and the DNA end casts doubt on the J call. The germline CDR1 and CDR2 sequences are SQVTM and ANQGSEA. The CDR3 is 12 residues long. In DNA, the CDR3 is TGCAGCGTTGGGCGGGGGAATCACGAGCAGTACTTC. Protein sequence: CSVGRGNHEQYF.

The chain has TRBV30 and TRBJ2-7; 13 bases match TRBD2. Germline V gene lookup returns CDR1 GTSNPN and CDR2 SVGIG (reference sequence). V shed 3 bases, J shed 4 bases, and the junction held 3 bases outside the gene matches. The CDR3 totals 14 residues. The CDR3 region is CAWRLAGGGYEQYF. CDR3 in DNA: TGTGCCTGGAGACTAGCGGGAGGGGGATACGAGCAGTACTTC.

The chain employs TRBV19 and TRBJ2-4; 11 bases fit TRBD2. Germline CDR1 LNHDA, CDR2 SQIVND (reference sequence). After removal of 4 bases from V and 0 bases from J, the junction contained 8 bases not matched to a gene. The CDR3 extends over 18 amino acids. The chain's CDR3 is CASSNGLAGGLAKNIQYF. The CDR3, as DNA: TGTGCCAGTAGTAATGGCCTAGCGGGAGGACTAGCCAAAAACATTCAGTACTTC.

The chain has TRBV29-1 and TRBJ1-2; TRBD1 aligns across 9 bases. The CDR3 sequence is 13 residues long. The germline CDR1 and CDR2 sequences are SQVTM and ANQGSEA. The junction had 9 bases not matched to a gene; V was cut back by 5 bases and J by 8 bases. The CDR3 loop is CSVRRTGAGGYTF. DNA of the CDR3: TGCAGCGTTAGGAGGACAGGGGCAGGGGGCTACACCTTC.

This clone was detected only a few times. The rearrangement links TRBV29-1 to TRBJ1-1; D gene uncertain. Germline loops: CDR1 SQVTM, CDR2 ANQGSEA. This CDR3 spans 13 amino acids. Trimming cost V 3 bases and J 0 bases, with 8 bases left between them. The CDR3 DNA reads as TGCAGCGTTGACCGGGTTATGAACACTGAAGCTTTCTTT. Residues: CSVDRVMNTEAFF. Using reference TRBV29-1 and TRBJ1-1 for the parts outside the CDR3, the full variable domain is SAVISQKPSRDICQRGTSLTIQCQVDSQVTMMFWYRQQPGQSLTLIATANQGSEATYESGFVIDKFPISRPNLTFSTLTVSNMSPEDSSIYLCSVDRVMNTEAFFGQGTRLTVV.

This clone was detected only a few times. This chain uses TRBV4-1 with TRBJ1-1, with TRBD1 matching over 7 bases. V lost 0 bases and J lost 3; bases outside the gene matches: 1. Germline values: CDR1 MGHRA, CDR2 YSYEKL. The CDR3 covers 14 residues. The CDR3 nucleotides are TGCGCCAGCAGCCAAGAGACAGGGTACACTGAAGCTTTCTTT. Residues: CASSQETGYTEAFF.

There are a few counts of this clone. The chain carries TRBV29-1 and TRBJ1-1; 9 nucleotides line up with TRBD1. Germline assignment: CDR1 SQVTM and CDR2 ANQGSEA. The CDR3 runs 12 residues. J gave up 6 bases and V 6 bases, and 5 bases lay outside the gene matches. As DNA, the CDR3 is TGCAGCGTGGACAGGGGTCGATCTGAAGCTTTCTTT. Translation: CSVDRGRSEAFF.

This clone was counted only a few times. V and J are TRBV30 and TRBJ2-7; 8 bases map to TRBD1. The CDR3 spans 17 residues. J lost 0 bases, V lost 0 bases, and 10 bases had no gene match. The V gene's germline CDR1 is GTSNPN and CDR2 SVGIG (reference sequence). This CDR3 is CAWSVRRGLAHSYEQYF. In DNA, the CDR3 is TGTGCCTGGAGTGTACGCAGGGGGCTAGCGCACTCCTACGAGCAGTACTTC.

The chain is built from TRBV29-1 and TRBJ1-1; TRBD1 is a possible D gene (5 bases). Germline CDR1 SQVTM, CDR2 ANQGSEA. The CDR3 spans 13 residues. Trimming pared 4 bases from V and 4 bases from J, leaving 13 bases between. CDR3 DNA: TGCAGCGTTGCAACGGGGGGGACCACTGAAGCTTTCTTT. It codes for CSVATGGTTEAFF.

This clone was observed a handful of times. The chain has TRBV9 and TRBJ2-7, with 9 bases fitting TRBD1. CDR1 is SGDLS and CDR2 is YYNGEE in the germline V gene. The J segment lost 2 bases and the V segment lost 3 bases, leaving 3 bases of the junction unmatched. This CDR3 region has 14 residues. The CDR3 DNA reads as TGTGCCAGCAGCGCCGGGACAGGGCCCTACGAGCAGTACTTC. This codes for CASSAGTGPYEQYF.

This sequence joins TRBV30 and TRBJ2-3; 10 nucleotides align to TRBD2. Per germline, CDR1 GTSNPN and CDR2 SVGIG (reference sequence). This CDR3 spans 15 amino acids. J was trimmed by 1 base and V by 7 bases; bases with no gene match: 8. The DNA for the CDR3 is TGTGCCTCTACGGGCGGACTAGCGGGCACAGATACGCAGTATTTT. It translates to CASTGGLAGTDTQYF.

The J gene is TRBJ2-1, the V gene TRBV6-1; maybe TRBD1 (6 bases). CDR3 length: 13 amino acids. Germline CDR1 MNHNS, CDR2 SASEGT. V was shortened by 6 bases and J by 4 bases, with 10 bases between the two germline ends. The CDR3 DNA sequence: TGTGCCAGCAGACGGGACAAATACAATGAGCAGTTCTTC. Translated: CASRRDKYNEQFF.

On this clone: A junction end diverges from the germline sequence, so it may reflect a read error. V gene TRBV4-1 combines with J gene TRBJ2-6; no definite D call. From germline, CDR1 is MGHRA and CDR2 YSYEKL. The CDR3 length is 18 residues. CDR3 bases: TGCGCCAGCAGACAAGTTTCAGAGGTGAGCTCTGGGGCCAACGTCCTGACTTTC. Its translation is CASRQVSEVSSGANVLTF.

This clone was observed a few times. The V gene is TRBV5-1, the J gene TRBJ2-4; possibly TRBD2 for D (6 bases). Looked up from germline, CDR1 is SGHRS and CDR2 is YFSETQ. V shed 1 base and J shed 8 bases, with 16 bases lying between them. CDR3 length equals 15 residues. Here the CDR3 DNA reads TGCGCCAGCAGCTTGTCGGGGGACCCTGGGGACATTCAGTACTTC. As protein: CASSLSGDPGDIQYF.

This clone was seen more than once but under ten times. The CDR3 region has the DNA TGTGCCAGCAGTTTATCCAGGGTTAACTATGGCTACACCTTC. This gives the protein CASSLSRVNYGYTF. This chain connects TRBV28 to TRBJ1-2, with D perhaps matching TRBD1 (5 bases). V lost 1 base to trimming and J lost 1 base, with 7 bases between them. The CDR3 contains 14 residues. Germline CDR1 is MDHEN and CDR2 is SYDVKM.